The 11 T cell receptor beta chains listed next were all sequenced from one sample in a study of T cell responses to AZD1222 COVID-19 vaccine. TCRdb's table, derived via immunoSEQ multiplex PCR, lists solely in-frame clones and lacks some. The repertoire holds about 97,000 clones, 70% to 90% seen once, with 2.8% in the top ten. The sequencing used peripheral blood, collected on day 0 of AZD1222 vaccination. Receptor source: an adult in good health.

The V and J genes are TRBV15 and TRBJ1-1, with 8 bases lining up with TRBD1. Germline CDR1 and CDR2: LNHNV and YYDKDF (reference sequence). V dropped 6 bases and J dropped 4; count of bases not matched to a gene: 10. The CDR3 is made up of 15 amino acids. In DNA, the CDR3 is TGTGCCACCAGTCAAGACAGGGGTGGGGGCACTGAAGCTTTCTTT. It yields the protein CATSQDRGGGTEAFF. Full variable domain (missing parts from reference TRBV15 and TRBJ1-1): DAMVIQNPRYQVTQFGKPVTLSCSQTLNHNVMYWYQQKSSQAPKLLFHYYDKDFNNEADTPDNFQSRRPNTSFCFLDIRSPGLGDTAMYLCATSQDRGGGTEAFFGQGTRLTVV.

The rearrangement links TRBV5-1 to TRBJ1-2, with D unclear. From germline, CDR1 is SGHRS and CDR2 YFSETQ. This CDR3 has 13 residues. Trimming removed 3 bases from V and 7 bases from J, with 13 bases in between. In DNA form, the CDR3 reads TGCGCCAGCAGCTCTGGATTTAGGACTGGCTACACCTTC. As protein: CASSSGFRTGYTF.

CDR3 nucleotides: TGCGCCAGCAGCCAAGATACCGGGACCTCCACAGATACGCAGTATTTT. As protein: CASSQDTGTSTDTQYF. The V gene is TRBV4-3, the J gene TRBJ2-3; D possibly uses TRBD1 or TRBD2 (5 bases each). The CDR3 consists of 16 residues. Germline V gives CDR1 LGHNA, CDR2 YSLEER. Trimming left V 0 bases short and J 2 bases short, with 12 bases between.

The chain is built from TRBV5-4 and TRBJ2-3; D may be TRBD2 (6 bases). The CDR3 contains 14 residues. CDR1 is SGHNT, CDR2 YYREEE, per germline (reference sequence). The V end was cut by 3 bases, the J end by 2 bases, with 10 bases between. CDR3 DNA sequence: TGTGCCAGCAGCTCGGACTATATCACAGATACGCAGTATTTT. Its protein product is CASSSDYITDTQYF.

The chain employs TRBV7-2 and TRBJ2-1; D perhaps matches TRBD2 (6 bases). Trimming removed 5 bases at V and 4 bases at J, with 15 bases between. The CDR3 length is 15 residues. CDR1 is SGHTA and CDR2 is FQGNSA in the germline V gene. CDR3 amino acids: CASSPSGVRYNEQFF. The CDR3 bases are TGTGCCAGCAGCCCCTCGGGGGTCCGGTACAATGAGCAGTTCTTC. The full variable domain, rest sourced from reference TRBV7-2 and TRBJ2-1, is GAGVSQSPSNKVTEKGKDVELRCDPISGHTALYWYRQSLGQGLEFLIYFQGNSAPDKSGLPSDRFSAERTGGSVSTLTIQRTQQEDSAVYLCASSPSGVRYNEQFFGPGTRLTVL.

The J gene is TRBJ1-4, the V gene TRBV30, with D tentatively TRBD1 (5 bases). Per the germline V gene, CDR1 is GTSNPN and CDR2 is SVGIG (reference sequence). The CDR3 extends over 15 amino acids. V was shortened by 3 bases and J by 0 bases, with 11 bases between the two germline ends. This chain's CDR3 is CAWRPQGATNEKLFF. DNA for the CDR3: TGTGCCTGGAGACCTCAGGGTGCAACTAATGAAAAACTGTTTTTT.

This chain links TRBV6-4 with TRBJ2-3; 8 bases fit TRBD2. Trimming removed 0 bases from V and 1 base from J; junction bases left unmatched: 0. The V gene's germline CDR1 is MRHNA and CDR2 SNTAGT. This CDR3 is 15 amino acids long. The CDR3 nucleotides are TGTGCCAGCAGTGACTCGCGGGGGGGCACAGATACGCAGTATTTT. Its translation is CASSDSRGGTDTQYF.

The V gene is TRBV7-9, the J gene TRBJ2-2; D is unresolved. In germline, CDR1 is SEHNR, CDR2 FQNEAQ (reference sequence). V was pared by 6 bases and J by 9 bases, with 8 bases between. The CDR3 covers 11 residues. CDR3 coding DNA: TGTGCCAGCAGTCGTACCCGGGAGCTGTTTTTT. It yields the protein CASSRTRELFF.

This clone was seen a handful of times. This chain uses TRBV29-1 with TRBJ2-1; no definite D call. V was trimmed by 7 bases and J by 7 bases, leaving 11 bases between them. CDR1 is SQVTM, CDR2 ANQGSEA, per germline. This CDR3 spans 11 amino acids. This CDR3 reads CSATQLNEQFF. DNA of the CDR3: TGCAGCGCCACGCAGCTTAATGAGCAGTTCTTC.

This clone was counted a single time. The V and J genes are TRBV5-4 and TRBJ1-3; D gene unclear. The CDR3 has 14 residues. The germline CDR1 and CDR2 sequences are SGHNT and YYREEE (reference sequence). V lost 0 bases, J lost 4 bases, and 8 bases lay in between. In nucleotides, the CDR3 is TGTGCCAGCAGCTTGGCCGGGGTAGGAAACACCATATATTTT. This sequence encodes CASSLAGVGNTIYF.

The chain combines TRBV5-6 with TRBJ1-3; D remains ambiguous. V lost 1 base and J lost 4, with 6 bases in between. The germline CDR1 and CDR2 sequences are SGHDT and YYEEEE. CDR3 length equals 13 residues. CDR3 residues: CASSLPWGNTIYF. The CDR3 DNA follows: TGTGCCAGCAGCTTGCCCTGGGGAAACACCATATATTTT.